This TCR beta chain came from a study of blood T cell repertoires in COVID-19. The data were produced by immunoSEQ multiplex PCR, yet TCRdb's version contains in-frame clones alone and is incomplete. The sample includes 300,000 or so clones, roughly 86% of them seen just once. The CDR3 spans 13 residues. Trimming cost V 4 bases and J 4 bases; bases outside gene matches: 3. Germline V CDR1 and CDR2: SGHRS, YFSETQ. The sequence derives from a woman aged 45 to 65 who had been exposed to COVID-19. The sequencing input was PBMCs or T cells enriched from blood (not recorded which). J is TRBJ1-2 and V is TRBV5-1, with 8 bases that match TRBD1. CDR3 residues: CASSPGTGYGYTF. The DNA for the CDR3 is TGCGCCAGCAGCCCCGGGACAGGCTATGGCTACACCTTC.